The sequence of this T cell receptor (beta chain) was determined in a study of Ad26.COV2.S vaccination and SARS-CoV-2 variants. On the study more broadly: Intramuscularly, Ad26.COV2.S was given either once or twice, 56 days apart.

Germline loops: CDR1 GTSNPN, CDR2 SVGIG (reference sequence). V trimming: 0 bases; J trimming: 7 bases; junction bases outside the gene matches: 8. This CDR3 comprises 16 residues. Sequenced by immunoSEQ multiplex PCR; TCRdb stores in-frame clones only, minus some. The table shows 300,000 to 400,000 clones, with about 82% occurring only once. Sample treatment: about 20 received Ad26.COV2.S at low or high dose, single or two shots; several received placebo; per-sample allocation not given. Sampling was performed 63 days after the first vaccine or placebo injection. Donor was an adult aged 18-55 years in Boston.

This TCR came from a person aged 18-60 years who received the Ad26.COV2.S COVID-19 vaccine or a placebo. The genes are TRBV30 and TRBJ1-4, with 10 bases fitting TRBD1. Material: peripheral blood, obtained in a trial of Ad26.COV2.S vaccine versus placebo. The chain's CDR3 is CAWSVGTGVAGEKLFF. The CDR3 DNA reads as TGTGCCTGGAGTGTCGGGACAGGGGTAGCAGGTGAAAAACTGTTTTTT.